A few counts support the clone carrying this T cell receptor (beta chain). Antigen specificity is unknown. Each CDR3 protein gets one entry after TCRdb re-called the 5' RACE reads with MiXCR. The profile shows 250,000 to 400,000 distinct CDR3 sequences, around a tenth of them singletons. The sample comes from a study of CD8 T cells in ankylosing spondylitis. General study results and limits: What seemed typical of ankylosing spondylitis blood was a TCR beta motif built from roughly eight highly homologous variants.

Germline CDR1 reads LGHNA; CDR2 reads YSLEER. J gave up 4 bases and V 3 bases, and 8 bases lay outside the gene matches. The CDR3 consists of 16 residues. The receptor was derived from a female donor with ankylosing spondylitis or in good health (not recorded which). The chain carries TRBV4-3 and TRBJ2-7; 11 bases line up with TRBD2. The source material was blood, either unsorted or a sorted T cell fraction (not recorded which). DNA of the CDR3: TGCGCCAGCAGCCATCCGACAACTAGCGGGAGTTACGAGCAGTACTTC. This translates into CASSHPTTSGSYEQYF.